Each of the 2 T cell receptor beta chains below was sequenced from the same sample in a study of glioma-infiltrating T cells after dendritic cell vaccination. TCRdb keeps only in-frame clones here, not all; method: immunoSEQ multiplex PCR. Among 65,000 to 90,000 clones listed, over 75% were seen once. The sequences come from blood, collected before dendritic cell vaccination. These receptors were taken from a human donor with glioblastoma.

V and J are TRBV9 and TRBJ1-3, with TRBD1 identical over 9 bases. Germline CDR1 reads SGDLS; CDR2 reads YYNGEE. The junction had 5 bases not matched to a gene; V was cut back by 4 bases and J by 0 bases. CDR3 length: 16 amino acids. For the CDR3, the DNA is TGTGCCAGCAGCCGGGACAGGGCCGCCTCTGGAAACACCATATATTTT. The encoded protein is CASSRDRAASGNTIYF.

The gene calls are TRBV6-1 and TRBJ1-1; D is unclear. Germline V gene data show CDR1 as MNHNS and CDR2 as SASEGT. The germline V and J ends were trimmed by 6 bases and 8 bases, with 13 bases remaining between them. CDR3 size: 12 residues. As DNA, the CDR3 is TGTGCCAGCAGCCCCGGTGGAGAGGAAGCTTTCTTT. Translation gives CASSPGGEEAFF.